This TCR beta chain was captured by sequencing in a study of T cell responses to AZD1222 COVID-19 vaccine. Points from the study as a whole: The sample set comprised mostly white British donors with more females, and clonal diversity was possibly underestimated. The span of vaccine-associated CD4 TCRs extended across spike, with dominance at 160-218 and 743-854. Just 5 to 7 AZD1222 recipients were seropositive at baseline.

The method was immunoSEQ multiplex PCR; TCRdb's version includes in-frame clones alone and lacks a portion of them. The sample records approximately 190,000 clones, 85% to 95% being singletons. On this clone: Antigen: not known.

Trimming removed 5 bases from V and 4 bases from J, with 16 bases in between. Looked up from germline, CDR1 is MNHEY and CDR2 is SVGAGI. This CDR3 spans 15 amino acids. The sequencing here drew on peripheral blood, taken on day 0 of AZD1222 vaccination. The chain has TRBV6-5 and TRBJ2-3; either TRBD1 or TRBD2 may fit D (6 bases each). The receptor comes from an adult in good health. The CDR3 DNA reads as TGTGCCAGCAGTAAGCCCGAGGGGGGCCCAGATACGCAGTATTTT. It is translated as CASSKPEGGPDTQYF.